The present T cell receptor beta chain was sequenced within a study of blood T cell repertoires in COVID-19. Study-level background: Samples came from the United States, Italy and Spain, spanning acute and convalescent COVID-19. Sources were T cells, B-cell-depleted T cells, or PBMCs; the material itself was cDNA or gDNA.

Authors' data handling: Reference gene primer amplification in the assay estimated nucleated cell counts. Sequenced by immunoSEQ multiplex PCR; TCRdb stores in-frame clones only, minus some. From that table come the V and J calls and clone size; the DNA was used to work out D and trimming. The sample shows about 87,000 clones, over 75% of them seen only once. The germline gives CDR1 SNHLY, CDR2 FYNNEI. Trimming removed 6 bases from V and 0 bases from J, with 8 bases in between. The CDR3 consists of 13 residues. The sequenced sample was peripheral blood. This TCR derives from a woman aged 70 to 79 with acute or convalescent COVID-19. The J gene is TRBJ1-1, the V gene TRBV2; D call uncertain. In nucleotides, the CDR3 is TGTGCCAGCAGCATGGGCATGAACACTGAAGCTTTCTTT. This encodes CASSMGMNTEAFF.